These T cell receptor beta chains were read from a single sample in a study of cytomegalovirus exposure and HLA in healthy donors. Sequenced by immunoSEQ multiplex PCR; TCRdb stores in-frame clones only, minus some. The sample includes about 140,000 clones, around 80% of them seen just once. Sequencing was done on a sample of PBMCs. The receptors come from a man aged 50-60 years in good health and CMV-seronegative. The CDR3 runs from the conserved cysteine through the conserved F or W. Fields, in order: V gene, J gene, clone size, D gene, CDR3 protein, CDR3 DNA. A D gene is named only where the DNA matches it firmly. Some rows mark clone size as missing; the rest say once, few, many or name a class of expanded clone.

TRBV6-1	TRBJ1-5	.	.	CASTSYSNQPQHF	TGTGCCAGCACAAGCTATAGCAATCAGCCCCAGCATTTT
TRBV4-2	TRBJ1-4	few	.	CASSQGPEKLFF	TGTGCCAGCAGCCAGGGGCCGGAAAAACTGTTTTTT
TRBV28	TRBJ2-1	.	.	CASSSIPSGPRGNEQFF	TGTGCCAGCAGTTCAATCCCTAGCGGTCCCAGGGGCAATGAGCAGTTCTTC
TRBV19	TRBJ2-3	.	TRBD2	CASSIATSGNPHTQYF	TGTGCCAGTAGTATAGCCACTAGCGGGAACCCACATACGCAGTATTTT
TRBV25-1	TRBJ2-2	few	TRBD1	CASKSGGNTGELFF	TGTGCCAGCAAGTCAGGGGGCAACACCGGGGAGCTGTTTTTT
TRBV28	TRBJ2-7	few	TRBD1	CASSLPGTAYEQYF	TGTGCCAGCAGTCTACCCGGGACAGCCTACGAGCAGTACTTC
TRBV7-9	TRBJ2-4	.	.	CASSFPKGPDF	TGTGCCAGCAGCTTCCCGAAGGGGCCGGACTTC
TRBV18	TRBJ2-6	.	TRBD2	CASSPVAGVILAGANVLTF	TGTGCCAGCTCACCGGTAGCGGGGGTAATTTTGGCTGGGGCCAACGTCCTGACTTTC
TRBV29-1	TRBJ2-5	.	TRBD2	CSVEGWRAGGQETQYF	TGCAGCGTTGAAGGGTGGAGAGCGGGGGGCCAAGAGACCCAGTACTTC
TRBV27	TRBJ1-1	.	.	CASSFKSNTEAFF	TGTGCCAGCAGTTTCAAGAGTAACACTGAAGCTTTCTTT
TRBV27	TRBJ1-1	few	.	CASSLSGSQNTEAFF	TGTGCCAGCAGTTTATCGGGCAGCCAGAACACTGAAGCTTTCTTT
TRBV5-6	TRBJ2-6	medium-sized	TRBD1	CASSLRGPGANVLTF	TGTGCCAGCAGCTTGAGGGGGCCCGGGGCCAACGTCCTGACTTTC
TRBV25-1	TRBJ2-1	.	TRBD2	CASSATSGGYNEQFF	TGTGCCAGCAGTGCCACTAGCGGGGGATACAATGAGCAGTTCTTC
TRBV29-1	TRBJ2-5	once	.	CSVVQPGIQETQYF	TGCAGCGTTGTCCAGCCAGGTATACAAGAGACCCAGTACTTC
TRBV5-6	TRBJ2-3	.	TRBD2	CASSPLLAGGLGTDTQYF	TGTGCCAGCAGCCCTTTACTAGCGGGAGGGTTAGGTACAGATACGCAGTATTTT
TRBV27	TRBJ2-7	.	.	CASSRRQGGEQYF	TGTGCCAGCAGTCGGCGACAGGGAGGCGAGCAGTACTTC
TRBV5-4	TRBJ1-1	.	.	CASSLRSGNFRNTEAFF	TGTGCCAGCAGCTTGAGATCAGGGAATTTCAGGAACACTGAAGCTTTCTTT
TRBV6-1	TRBJ1-1	.	.	CASSELFTEAFF	TGTGCCAGCAGTGAGCTATTCACTGAAGCTTTCTTT
TRBV7-9	TRBJ1-1	.	.	CASSLSSGDTEAFF	TGTGCCAGCAGCTTAAGTAGCGGGGACACTGAAGCTTTCTTT
TRBV7-2	TRBJ2-7	.	TRBD1	CASSSPGQGARQYF	TGTGCCAGCAGCTCACCGGGACAGGGGGCGAGGCAGTACTTC
TRBV4-1	TRBJ1-1	few	.	CASSPKEGGTEAFF	TGCGCCAGCAGCCCAAAGGAGGGAGGAACTGAAGCTTTCTTT
TRBV7-2	TRBJ1-6	.	.	CASRAGDLDSPLHF	TGTGCCAGCAGGGCGGGGGATCTAGACTCACCCCTCCACTTT
TRBV19	TRBJ2-7	.	.	CASSPSGILRGEQYF	TGTGCCAGTAGTCCATCCGGGATTCTCCGAGGCGAGCAGTACTTC
TRBV5-5	TRBJ2-2	.	TRBD1	CASSRDRATGELFF	TGTGCCAGCAGCCGGGACAGGGCCACCGGGGAGCTGTTTTTT
TRBV5-8	TRBJ1-2	.	TRBD1	CASSPSLGQGYGYTF	TGTGCCAGCAGCCCCTCCCTCGGACAGGGGTATGGCTACACCTTC
TRBV6-1	TRBJ1-2	.	.	CASSPRLANYGYTF	TGTGCCAGCAGCCCCCGTTTGGCCAACTATGGCTACACCTTC
TRBV7-9	TRBJ1-1	once	.	CASSLARNGNTEAFF	TGTGCCAGCAGCTTAGCGCGTAATGGGAACACTGAAGCTTTCTTT
TRBV15	TRBJ2-7	.	.	CATSPMGRLPYEQYF	TGTGCCACCAGCCCTATGGGGAGACTACCCTACGAGCAGTACTTC
TRBV13	TRBJ2-3	.	.	CASSPLALNTQYF	TGTGCCAGCAGCCCACTAGCTTTGAATACGCAGTATTTT
TRBV6-4	TRBJ1-5	.	TRBD1	CASSDPRTGAGQPQHF	TGTGCCAGCAGTGACCCCCGGACAGGGGCTGGACAGCCCCAGCATTTT
TRBV21-1	TRBJ2-7	.	.	CASIRSYEQYF	TGTGCCAGCATCCGTTCCTACGAGCAGTACTTC
TRBV19	TRBJ2-3	.	.	CASSMLGQVGGYF	TGTGCCAGTAGTATGCTTGGGCAGGTTGGAGGGTATTTT
TRBV4-2	TRBJ1-1	few	TRBD1	CASSQFGQEGTEAFF	TGTGCCAGCAGCCAATTCGGACAGGAGGGCACTGAAGCTTTCTTT
TRBV6-6	TRBJ2-5	.	TRBD1	CASTADRAGPKETQYF	TGTGCCAGCACTGCAGACAGGGCTGGACCCAAAGAGACCCAGTACTTC
TRBV5-1	TRBJ2-1	.	TRBD1	CASSLAAGQGGEQFF	TGCGCCAGCAGCTTGGCCGCAGGACAGGGGGGTGAGCAGTTCTTC
TRBV27	TRBJ1-2	.	.	CASSPSVGGRGYTF	TGTGCCAGCAGTCCCTCGGTCGGGGGTCGGGGCTACACCTTC
TRBV7-9	TRBJ2-1	.	.	CASSLAKGASEGSDEQFF	TGTGCCAGCAGCTTAGCAAAAGGGGCTAGCGAGGGGTCGGATGAGCAGTTCTTC
TRBV6-6	TRBJ1-2	.	.	CASSYSQGRDYGYTF	TGTGCCAGCAGTTACTCGCAAGGGAGGGACTATGGCTACACCTTC
TRBV2	TRBJ1-1	.	.	CASSRTENTEAFF	TGTGCCAGCAGTCGGACAGAGAACACTGAAGCTTTCTTT
TRBV30	TRBJ2-1	.	.	CAWTRMSEQFF	TGTGCCTGGACTAGGATGAGTGAGCAGTTCTTC
TRBV30	TRBJ1-6	.	.	CAWTSGANSPLHF	TGTGCCTGGACTTCAGGGGCTAATTCACCCCTCCACTTT